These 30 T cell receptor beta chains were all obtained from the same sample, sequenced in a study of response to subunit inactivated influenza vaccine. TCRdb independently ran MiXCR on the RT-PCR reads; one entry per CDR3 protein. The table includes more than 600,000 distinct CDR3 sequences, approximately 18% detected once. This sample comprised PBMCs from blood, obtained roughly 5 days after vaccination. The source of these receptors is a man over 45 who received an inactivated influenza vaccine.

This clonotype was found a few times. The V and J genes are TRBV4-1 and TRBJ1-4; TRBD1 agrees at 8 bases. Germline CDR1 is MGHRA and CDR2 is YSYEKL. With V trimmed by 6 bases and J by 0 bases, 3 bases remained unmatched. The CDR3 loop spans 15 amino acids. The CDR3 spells CASRRQGSTNEKLFF. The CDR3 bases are TGCGCCAGCAGGAGACAGGGGTCAACTAATGAAAAACTGTTTTTT.

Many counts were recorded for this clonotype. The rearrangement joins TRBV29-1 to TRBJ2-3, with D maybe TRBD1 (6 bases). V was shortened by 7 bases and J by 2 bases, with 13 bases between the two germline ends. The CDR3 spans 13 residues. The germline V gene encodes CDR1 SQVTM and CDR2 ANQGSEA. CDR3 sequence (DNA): TGCAGCGGTCGTGGGGGCTTCACAGATACGCAGTATTTT. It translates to CSGRGGFTDTQYF.

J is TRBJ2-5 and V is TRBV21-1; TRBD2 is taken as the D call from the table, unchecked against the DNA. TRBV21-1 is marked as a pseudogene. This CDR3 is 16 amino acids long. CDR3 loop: CASSKVYREPQETQYF. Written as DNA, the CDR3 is TGTGCCAGCAGCAAAGTGTATAGGGAGCCGCAAGAGACCCAGTACTTC.

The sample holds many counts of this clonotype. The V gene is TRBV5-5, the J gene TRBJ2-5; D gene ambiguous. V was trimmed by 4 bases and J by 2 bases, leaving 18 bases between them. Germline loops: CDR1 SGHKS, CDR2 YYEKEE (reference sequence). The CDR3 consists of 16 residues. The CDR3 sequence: CASSPTAWTAQETQYF. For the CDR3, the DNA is TGTGCCAGCAGCCCAACTGCGTGGACCGCTCAAGAGACCCAGTACTTC.

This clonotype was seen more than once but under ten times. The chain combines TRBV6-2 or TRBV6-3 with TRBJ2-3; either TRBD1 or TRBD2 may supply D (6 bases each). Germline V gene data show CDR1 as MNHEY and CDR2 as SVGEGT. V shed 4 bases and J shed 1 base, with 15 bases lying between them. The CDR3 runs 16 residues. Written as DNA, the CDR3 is TGTGCCAGCAGTTTTTCAGGGGAGGATGGCACAGATACGCAGTATTTT. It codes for CASSFSGEDGTDTQYF.

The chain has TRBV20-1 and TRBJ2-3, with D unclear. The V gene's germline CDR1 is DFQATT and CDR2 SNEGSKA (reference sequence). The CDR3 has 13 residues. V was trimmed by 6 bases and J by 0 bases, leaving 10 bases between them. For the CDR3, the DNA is TGCAGTGCCACACGGCCCAGCACAGATACGCAGTATTTT. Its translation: CSATRPSTDTQYF.

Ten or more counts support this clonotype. For the CDR3, the DNA is TGTGCCAGCAGTTTAGACCCTAACTATGGCTACACCTTC. Translating gives CASSLDPNYGYTF. This sequence joins TRBV12-3 or TRBV12-4 and TRBJ1-2, with D hard to call. Trimming cost V 1 base and J 0 bases, with 3 bases left between them. This CDR3 region has 13 residues.

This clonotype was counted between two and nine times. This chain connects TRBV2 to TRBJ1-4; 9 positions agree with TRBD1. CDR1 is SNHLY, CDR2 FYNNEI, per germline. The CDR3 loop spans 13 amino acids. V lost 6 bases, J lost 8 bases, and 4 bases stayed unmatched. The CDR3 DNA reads TGTGCCAGCAGCGGGACAGGGAGAGAAAAACTGTTTTTT. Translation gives CASSGTGREKLFF.

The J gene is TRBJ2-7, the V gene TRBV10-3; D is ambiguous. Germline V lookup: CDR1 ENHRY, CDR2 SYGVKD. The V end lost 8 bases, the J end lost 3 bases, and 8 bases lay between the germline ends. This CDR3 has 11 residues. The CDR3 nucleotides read TGTGCCATCGCGCAGAACTACGAGCAGTACTTC. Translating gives CAIAQNYEQYF.

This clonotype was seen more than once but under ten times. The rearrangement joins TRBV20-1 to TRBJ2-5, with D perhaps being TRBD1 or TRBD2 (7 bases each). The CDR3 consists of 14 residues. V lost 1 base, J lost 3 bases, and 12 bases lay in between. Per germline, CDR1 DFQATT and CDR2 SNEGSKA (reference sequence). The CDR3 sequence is CSARGGGGEETQYF. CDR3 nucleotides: TGCAGTGCTAGAGGGGGAGGGGGCGAAGAGACCCAGTACTTC.

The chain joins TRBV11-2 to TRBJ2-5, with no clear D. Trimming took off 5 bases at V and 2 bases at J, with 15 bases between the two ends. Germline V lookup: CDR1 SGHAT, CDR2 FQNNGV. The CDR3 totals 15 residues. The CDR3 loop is CASSTQRGVQETQYF. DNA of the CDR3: TGTGCCAGCAGCACACAAAGAGGAGTTCAAGAGACCCAGTACTTC.

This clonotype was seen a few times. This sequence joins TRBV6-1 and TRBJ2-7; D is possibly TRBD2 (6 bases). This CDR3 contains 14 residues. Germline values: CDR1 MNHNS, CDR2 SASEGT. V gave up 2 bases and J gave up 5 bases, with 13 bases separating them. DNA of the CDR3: TGTGCCAGCAGTGAAATCCGGAGGAGGGACGAGCAGTACTTC. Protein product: CASSEIRRRDEQYF.

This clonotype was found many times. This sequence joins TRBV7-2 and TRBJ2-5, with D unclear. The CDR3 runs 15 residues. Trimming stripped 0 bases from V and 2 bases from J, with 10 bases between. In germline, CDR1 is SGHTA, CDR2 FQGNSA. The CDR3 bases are TGTGCCAGCAGCTTAGCGCTGGCCTCTCAAGAGACCCAGTACTTC. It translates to CASSLALASQETQYF.

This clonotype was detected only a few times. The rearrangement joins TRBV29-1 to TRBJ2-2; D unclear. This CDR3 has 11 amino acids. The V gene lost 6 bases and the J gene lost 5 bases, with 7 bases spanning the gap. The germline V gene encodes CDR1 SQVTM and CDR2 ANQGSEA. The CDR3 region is CSVPSTGELFF. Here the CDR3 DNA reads TGCAGCGTCCCAAGTACCGGGGAGCTGTTTTTT.

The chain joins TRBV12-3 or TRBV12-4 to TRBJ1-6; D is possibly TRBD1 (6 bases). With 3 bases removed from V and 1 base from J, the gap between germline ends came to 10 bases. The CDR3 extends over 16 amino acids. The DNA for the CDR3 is TGTGCCAGCAGTTTTGGGGGGGCTTCCTATAATTCACCCCTCCACTTT. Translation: CASSFGGASYNSPLHF.

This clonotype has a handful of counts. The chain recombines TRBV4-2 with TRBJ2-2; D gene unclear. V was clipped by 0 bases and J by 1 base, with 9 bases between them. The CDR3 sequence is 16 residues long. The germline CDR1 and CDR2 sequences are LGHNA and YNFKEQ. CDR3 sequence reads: CASSQDFGGNTGELFF. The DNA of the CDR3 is TGTGCCAGCAGCCAAGATTTTGGCGGGAACACCGGGGAGCTGTTTTTT.

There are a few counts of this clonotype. The CDR3 spells CASSLEGTSGYEQYF. CDR3 nucleotides: TGTGCCAGCAGCTTAGAGGGGACTAGCGGCTACGAGCAGTACTTC. The genes are TRBV7-2 and TRBJ2-7, with 11 bases matching TRBD2. Germline values: CDR1 SGHTA, CDR2 FQGNSA. There are 15 residues in the CDR3. V lost 1 base, J lost 3 bases, and 2 bases stayed unmatched.

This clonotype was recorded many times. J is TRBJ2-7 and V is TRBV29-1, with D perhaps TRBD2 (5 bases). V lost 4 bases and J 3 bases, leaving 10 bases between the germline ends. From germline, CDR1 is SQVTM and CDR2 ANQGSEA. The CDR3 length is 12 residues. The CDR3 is CSVGLAGYEQYF. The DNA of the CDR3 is TGCAGCGTTGGCTTGGCGGGCTACGAGCAGTACTTC.

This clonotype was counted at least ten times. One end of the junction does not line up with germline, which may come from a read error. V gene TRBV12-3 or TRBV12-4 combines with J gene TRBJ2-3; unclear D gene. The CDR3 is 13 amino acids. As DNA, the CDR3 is TGCGCCAGCAGCTTTACCGGAGCAGATACGCAGTATTTT. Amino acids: CASSFTGADTQYF.

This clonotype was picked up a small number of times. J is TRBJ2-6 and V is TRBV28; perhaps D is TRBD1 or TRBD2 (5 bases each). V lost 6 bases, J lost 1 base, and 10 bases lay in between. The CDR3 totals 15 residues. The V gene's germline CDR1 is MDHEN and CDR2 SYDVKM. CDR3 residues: CASRAGRSGANVLTF. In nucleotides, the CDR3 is TGTGCCAGCAGGGCAGGGAGATCTGGGGCCAACGTCCTGACTTTC.

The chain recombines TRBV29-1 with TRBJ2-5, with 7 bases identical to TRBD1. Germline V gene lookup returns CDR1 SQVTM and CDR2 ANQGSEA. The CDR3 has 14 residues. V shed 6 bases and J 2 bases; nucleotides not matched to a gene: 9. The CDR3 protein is CSVTPRGTQETQYF. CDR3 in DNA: TGCAGCGTCACGCCCAGGGGGACACAAGAGACCCAGTACTTC. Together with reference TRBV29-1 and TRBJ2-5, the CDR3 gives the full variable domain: SAVISQKPSRDICQRGTSLTIQCQVDSQVTMMFWYRQQPGQSLTLIATANQGSEATYESGFVIDKFPISRPNLTFSTLTVSNMSPEDSSIYLCSVTPRGTQETQYFGPGTRLLVL.

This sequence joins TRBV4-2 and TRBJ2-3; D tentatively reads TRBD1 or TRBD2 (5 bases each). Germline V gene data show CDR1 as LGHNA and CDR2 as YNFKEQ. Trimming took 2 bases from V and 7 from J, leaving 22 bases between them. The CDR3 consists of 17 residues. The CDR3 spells CASSQTAGTTLRNTQYF. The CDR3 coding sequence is TGTGCCAGCAGCCAAACTGCCGGGACCACCCTGCGGAATACGCAGTATTTT.

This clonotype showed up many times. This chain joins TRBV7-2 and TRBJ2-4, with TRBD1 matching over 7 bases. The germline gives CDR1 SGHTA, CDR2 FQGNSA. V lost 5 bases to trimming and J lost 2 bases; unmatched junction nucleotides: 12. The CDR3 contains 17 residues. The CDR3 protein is CASSPTRQGSTKNIQYF. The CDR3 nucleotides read TGTGCCAGCAGCCCCACTCGACAGGGATCGACCAAAAACATTCAGTACTTC. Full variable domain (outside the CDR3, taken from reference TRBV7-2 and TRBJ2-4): GAGVSQSPSNKVTEKGKDVELRCDPISGHTALYWYRQSLGQGLEFLIYFQGNSAPDKSGLPSDRFSAERTGGSVSTLTIQRTQQEDSAVYLCASSPTRQGSTKNIQYFGAGTRLSVL.

CDR3 in amino acids: CAYSPQPSGEAFF. CDR3 nucleotides: TGTGCCTACTCCCCACAGCCTTCGGGTGAAGCTTTCTTT. The V call is TRBV30, the J call TRBJ1-1; D gene ambiguous. Between the trimmed V and J ends, which lost 7 bases and 7 bases, there was a span of 19 bases. The CDR3 has 13 amino acids. Germline assignment: CDR1 GTSNPN and CDR2 SVGIG (reference sequence). The variable domain in full, with the rest retrieved from reference TRBV30 and TRBJ1-1, is SQTIHQWPATLVQPVGSPLSLECTVEGTSNPNLYWYRQAAGRGLQLLFYSVGIGQISSEVPQNLSASRPQDRQFILSSKKLLLSDSGFYLCAYSPQPSGEAFFGQGTRLTVV.

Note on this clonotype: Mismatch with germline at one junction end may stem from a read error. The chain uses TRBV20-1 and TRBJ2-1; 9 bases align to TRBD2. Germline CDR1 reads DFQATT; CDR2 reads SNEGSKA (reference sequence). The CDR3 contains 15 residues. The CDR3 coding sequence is TGCACTGCTCCAGGGGGACTAGCCCGTCACAATGAGCAGTTCTTC. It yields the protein CTAPGGLARHNEQFF.

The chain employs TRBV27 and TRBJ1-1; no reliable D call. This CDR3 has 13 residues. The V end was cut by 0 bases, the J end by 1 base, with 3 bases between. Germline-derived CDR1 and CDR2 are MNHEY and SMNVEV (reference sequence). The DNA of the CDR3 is TGTGCCAGCAGTTTATCTACGAACACTGAAGCTTTCTTT. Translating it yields CASSLSTNTEAFF.

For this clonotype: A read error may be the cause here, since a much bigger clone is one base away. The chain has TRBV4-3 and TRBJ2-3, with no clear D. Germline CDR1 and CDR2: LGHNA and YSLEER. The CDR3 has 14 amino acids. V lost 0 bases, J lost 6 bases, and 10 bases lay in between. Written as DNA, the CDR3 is TGCGCCAGCAGCCAAGAAACCCAGAGGGATACGCAGTATTTT. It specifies CASSQETQRDTQYF.

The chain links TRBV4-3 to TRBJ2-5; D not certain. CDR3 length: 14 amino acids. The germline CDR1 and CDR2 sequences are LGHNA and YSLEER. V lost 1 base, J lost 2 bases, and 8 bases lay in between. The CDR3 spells CASSQVARQETQYF. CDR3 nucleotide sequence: TGCGCCAGCAGCCAAGTTGCTCGGCAAGAGACCCAGTACTTC.

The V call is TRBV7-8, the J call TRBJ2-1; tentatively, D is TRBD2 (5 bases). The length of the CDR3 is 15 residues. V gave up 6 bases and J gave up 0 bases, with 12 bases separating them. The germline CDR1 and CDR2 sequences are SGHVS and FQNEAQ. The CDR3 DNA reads TGTGCCAGCAGAAAACAGAGCGGCTCCTACAATGAGCAGTTCTTC. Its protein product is CASRKQSGSYNEQFF.

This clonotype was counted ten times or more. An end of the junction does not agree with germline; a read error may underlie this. The CDR3 protein is CASSGGLTDTQYF. The CDR3 DNA reads TGCGCCAGCAGCGGGGGCCTCACAGATACGCAGTATTTT. J is TRBJ2-3 and V is TRBV7-8; the match to TRBD2 covers 8 bases. Germline lookup yields CDR1 SGHVS and CDR2 FQNEAQ. The CDR3 is 13 residues long.